The entry below describes one T cell receptor beta chain. Antigen unknown. The sample belongs to a study of a mutant IDH1 vaccine in newly diagnosed glioma. Stated time point: week 47, end of study. Every single dose of the vaccine, 300 ug of mutant IDH1 20-mer peptide, came with topical imiquimod. Vaccination of patients was performed eight times, in weeks 1, 3, 5, 7, 11, 15, 19 and 23. Each tumor in the donors was a new WHO grade 3 or 4 astrocytoma, IDH1-mutant and ATRX-lost. The method was immunoSEQ multiplex PCR; TCRdb's version includes in-frame clones alone and lacks a portion of them. In the table there are tens of thousands of clones, approximately 75% of which are singletons. V was pared by 0 bases and J by 0 bases, with 8 bases between. Germline-derived CDR1 and CDR2 are SQVTM and ANQGSEA. The CDR3 has 15 amino acids.

The material sequenced was PBMCs, taken from a glioma patient whose treatment included an IDH1 peptide vaccine. This chain joins TRBV29-1 and TRBJ2-2; tentatively, D is TRBD1 (5 bases). The sequence was collected from a man between 40 and 49 years old with glioma. CDR3 loop: CSVEDRAANTGELFF. CDR3 DNA sequence: TGCAGCGTTGAAGACAGGGCCGCGAACACCGGGGAGCTGTTTTTT.